The 22 T cell receptor beta chains below come from one sample, sequenced in a study of glioma-infiltrating T cells after dendritic cell vaccination. Sequenced by immunoSEQ multiplex PCR; TCRdb stores in-frame clones only, minus some. The sample shows around 89,000 clones, approximately 84% of them seen only once. Specimen: blood, collected before dendritic cell vaccination. Every receptor here comes from a human donor with glioblastoma.

CDR3 nucleotide sequence: TGTGCCAGCAGCTCAAGGAGCTCCTACGAGCAGTACTTC. It codes for CASSSRSSYEQYF. The gene calls are TRBV7-2 and TRBJ2-7; D is ambiguous. This CDR3 comprises 13 residues. The germline V gene encodes CDR1 SGHTA and CDR2 FQGNSA. V gave up 4 bases and J gave up 0 bases, with 7 bases separating them.

The chain links TRBV27 to TRBJ2-7, with 9 nucleotides matching TRBD1. V was pared by 1 base and J by 6 bases, with 4 bases of the junction left unmatched. This CDR3 contains 14 residues. Germline V CDR1 and CDR2: MNHEY, SMNVEV (reference sequence). The CDR3 spells CASSLYRGLGEQYF. CDR3 DNA sequence: TGTGCCAGCAGTTTATACAGGGGGCTTGGCGAGCAGTACTTC.

CDR3 sequence reads: CASSLAQGAGAFF. The CDR3 DNA follows: TGTGCCAGCAGCTTAGCGCAAGGGGCAGGAGCTTTCTTT. This chain joins TRBV7-6 and TRBJ1-1, with a tentative D call TRBD1 (5 bases). Germline assignment: CDR1 SGHVS and CDR2 FNYEAQ. The CDR3 sequence is 13 residues long. The germline V and J ends were trimmed by 0 bases and 10 bases, with 12 bases remaining between them.

The chain is built from TRBV4-1 and TRBJ2-5; D not resolved. Germline V gene lookup returns CDR1 MGHRA and CDR2 YSYEKL. V lost 0 bases and J 3 bases, leaving 8 bases between the germline ends. There are 14 residues in the CDR3. The CDR3 nucleotides read TGCGCCAGCAGCCAAGAGGGCCGTAAAGAGACCCAGTACTTC. Protein product: CASSQEGRKETQYF.

The genes are TRBV9 and TRBJ2-5; 10 positions agree with TRBD1. V lost 5 bases and J lost 3; bases outside the gene matches: 7. The CDR3 extends over 15 amino acids. Germline V gene data show CDR1 as SGDLS and CDR2 as YYNGEE. The CDR3 nucleotides are TGTGCCAGCAGGACCGGGACAGGGGAAAAAGAGACCCAGTACTTC. The encoded protein is CASRTGTGEKETQYF.

About this clone itself: A far larger clone is one base from this, pointing to a likely read error. The sample carries other DNA sequences with the same CDR3. The rearrangement joins TRBV5-1 to TRBJ1-3, with D uncertain. Germline V lookup: CDR1 SGHRS, CDR2 YFSETQ. The CDR3 is made up of 14 amino acids. V lost 1 base, J lost 4 bases, and 9 bases lay in between. The CDR3 spells CASSLSPVGNTIYF. The CDR3 nucleotides are TGCGCCAGCAGCTTGTCCCCCGTCGGAAACACCATATATTTT.

V and J are TRBV6-1 and TRBJ2-7; 12 bases are a match to TRBD2. The CDR3 runs 13 residues. From germline, CDR1 is MNHNS and CDR2 SASEGT. The junction had 4 bases not matched to a gene; V was cut back by 9 bases and J by 4 bases. The CDR3 nucleotides are TGTGCCAGTTTACTAGCGGGAGGTTACGAGCAGTACTTC. It is translated as CASLLAGGYEQYF.

The V and J genes are TRBV6-5 and TRBJ2-3, with D possibly TRBD1 on 5 matching bases. The V end lost 2 bases, the J end lost 2 bases, and 14 bases lay between the germline ends. The CDR3 totals 16 residues. The germline V gene encodes CDR1 MNHEY and CDR2 SVGAGI. The chain's CDR3 is CASSYVQGTTTDTQYF. The DNA for the CDR3 is TGTGCCAGCAGTTACGTCCAGGGTACCACCACAGATACGCAGTATTTT.

The genes are TRBV6-6 and TRBJ1-1, with D uncertain. CDR1 MNHNY and CDR2 SVGAGI come from the germline V gene (reference sequence). Trimming pared 6 bases from V and 5 bases from J, leaving 10 bases between. The CDR3 totals 12 residues. DNA of the CDR3: TGTGCCAGCAGCCCTTCGGGGACTGAAGCTTTCTTT. Translated, it gives CASSPSGTEAFF.

The chain is built from TRBV11-2 and TRBJ1-3, with 9 bases aligning to TRBD1. Losses at the gene ends were 4 bases for V and 0 bases for J; bases not matched to a gene: 13. CDR1 SGHAT and CDR2 FQNNGV come from the germline V gene. CDR3 length equals 19 residues. CDR3: CASSSPGQGRQSSGNTIYF. CDR3 in DNA: TGTGCCAGCAGCTCCCCGGGACAGGGAAGACAGAGCTCTGGAAACACCATATATTTT.

This clone occurred once. This chain connects TRBV27 to TRBJ1-2, with 10 bases that match TRBD1. V lost 2 bases and J lost 5; bases outside the gene matches: 17. Germline CDR1 reads MNHEY; CDR2 reads SMNVEV (reference sequence). The length of the CDR3 is 19 residues. The CDR3 DNA reads as TGTGCCAGCAGTTTACTTCCATTATCGGACAGGGGGTTTTGGTATGGCTACACCTTC. Encoded protein: CASSLLPLSDRGFWYGYTF.

The chain employs TRBV9 and TRBJ2-7, with D perhaps matching TRBD1 (6 bases). With 0 bases removed from V and 3 bases from J, the gap between germline ends came to 10 bases. The CDR3 runs to 14 residues. Germline V CDR1 and CDR2: SGDLS, YYNGEE. The CDR3 here is CASSVGGPDYEQYF. CDR3 nucleotides: TGTGCCAGCAGCGTAGGGGGGCCGGACTACGAGCAGTACTTC.

The V gene is TRBV5-6, the J gene TRBJ1-2; D may be TRBD1 (6 bases). V was pared by 4 bases and J by 3 bases, with 19 bases between. Germline loops: CDR1 SGHDT, CDR2 YYEEEE. The CDR3 totals 16 residues. CDR3 DNA sequence: TGTGCCAGCAGCCGTCGGACAGAAAGAGGGGACTATGGCTACACCTTC. Amino acids: CASSRRTERGDYGYTF.

The chain combines TRBV6-6 with TRBJ2-2; the match to TRBD2 covers 12 bases. Germline V gene data show CDR1 as MNHNY and CDR2 as SVGAGI (reference sequence). The V gene end was trimmed by 6 bases and the J gene end by 5 bases; junction bases not matched to a gene: 1. The CDR3 consists of 14 residues. CDR3 sequence: CASSGTSGTGELFF. For the CDR3, the DNA is TGTGCCAGCAGCGGGACTAGCGGGACCGGGGAGCTGTTTTTT.

This chain joins TRBV9 and TRBJ1-2; 7 positions agree with TRBD1. The CDR3 is made up of 15 amino acids. With V trimmed by 2 bases and J by 8 bases, 12 bases remained unmatched. Germline CDR1 and CDR2: SGDLS and YYNGEE. The CDR3 protein is CASSVQRGRGDGYTF. The CDR3 region has the DNA TGTGCCAGCAGCGTCCAAAGGGGCAGGGGGGACGGCTACACCTTC.

The V and J genes are TRBV15 and TRBJ2-3; 11 bases fit TRBD1. The CDR3 totals 15 residues. The V and J ends lost 1 base and 4 bases, in that order; junction bases with no gene match: 1. The germline V gene encodes CDR1 LNHNV and CDR2 YYDKDF (reference sequence). The CDR3 DNA sequence: TGTGCCACCAGCAGAGGGACAGGGGGCGCAGATACGCAGTATTTT. Translation gives CATSRGTGGADTQYF.

The chain has TRBV5-1 and TRBJ1-2; the D gene is possibly TRBD1 (5 bases). The CDR3 contains 16 residues. Germline V gene lookup returns CDR1 SGHRS and CDR2 YFSETQ. The germline V and J ends were trimmed by 3 bases and 3 bases, with 18 bases remaining between them. The DNA for the CDR3 is TGCGCCAGCAGCTCGACCAGGGACTCCGCGGACTATGGCTACACCTTC. Amino acid sequence: CASSSTRDSADYGYTF.

The rearrangement links TRBV27 to TRBJ2-2; 8 bases fit TRBD1. The CDR3 length is 16 residues. V was clipped by 2 bases and J by 4 bases; unmatched bases: 6. Germline CDR1 and CDR2: MNHEY and SMNVEV (reference sequence). The CDR3 reads CASSLTGTGFTGELFF. The CDR3, as DNA: TGTGCCAGCAGTTTAACCGGGACAGGCTTCACCGGGGAGCTGTTTTTT.

The genes are TRBV9 and TRBJ1-2; TRBD1 agrees at 10 bases. V was clipped by 4 bases and J by 5 bases; unmatched bases: 8. Germline CDR1 and CDR2: SGDLS and YYNGEE. CDR3 length: 15 residues. In nucleotides, the CDR3 is TGTGCCAGCAGCCCAGGTGGGGGACAGGGGTATGGCTACACCTTC. Residues: CASSPGGGQGYGYTF.

The rearrangement joins TRBV1 to TRBJ2-1; TRBD2, the D gene given by the table, was not confirmed from the DNA. TRBV1 is described as a pseudogene. This CDR3 comprises 19 residues. CDR3 sequence: CTSSQVGKIRDYSYNEQFF. The CDR3 nucleotides read TGCACCAGCAGCCAAGTTGGGAAGATTAGGGACTACTCCTACAATGAGCAGTTCTTC.

V gene TRBV4-1 combines with J gene TRBJ2-7, with D possibly matching TRBD1 (6 bases). Deletions cut 0 bases from V and 10 bases from J, with 13 bases between. CDR3 length: 13 amino acids. CDR1 is MGHRA, CDR2 YSYEKL, per germline. For the CDR3, the DNA is TGCGCCAGCAGCCAAGATAGGGGGTTGGAACAGTACTTC. This translates into CASSQDRGLEQYF.

This clone has just a few counts. The V and J genes are TRBV7-6 and TRBJ2-7; 7 bases fit TRBD1. CDR3 length: 16 amino acids. The junction had 9 bases not matched to a gene; V was cut back by 4 bases and J by 0 bases. Germline CDR1 is SGHVS and CDR2 is FNYEAQ. In nucleotides, the CDR3 is TGTGCCAGCAGCTCAGGCACAGGGGCCAGCTCCTACGAGCAGTACTTC. Protein product: CASSSGTGASSYEQYF.